The TCR beta chain described here comes from a study of cytomegalovirus exposure and HLA in healthy donors (dated by TCRdb to 2017 to 2019). Study-wide context: In an earlier analysis of under 600 of the donors, 276 Gb of sequence data and 95 million to 130 million unique TCR beta sequences from roughly 190 million T cells were reported. An early release covering roughly 640 HLA-typed donors comprised 250 to 350 gigabases of sequencing data and approximately 80 million unique TCR sequences. The genetic ancestry cluster associated with self-reported Caucasian donors included about 84% of the 398 genotyped donors. The study aimed to test whether cataloging public T cell receptors could reveal signatures of past pathogen exposure. The study profiled the T cell repertoires of some 610 subjects by immunosequencing and related them to cytomegalovirus serostatus. Along with the approximately 650-subject first cohort, a separate validation cohort of 120 different subjects was used. To predict cytomegalovirus infection status, the study combined high-throughput TCR immunosequencing, statistical association of individual TCRs with disease status, and machine learning. To study patterns of TCR occurrence, a later analysis re-analyzed previously published TCR beta repertoires from 600 to 750 donors and added high-resolution HLA genotyping. Rather than drawing on any new phenotypic data, the later analysis identified candidate immune exposures from TCR beta sequences and the way those sequences occurred across donors. An earlier analysis of approximately 580 of the donors used high-throughput TCR beta sequencing to judge whether each TCR beta V gene segment behaved as functional or pseudogenic. Alongside the repertoire data, information on donor age, sex, ethnicity and CMV serostatus was compiled. In a later genetic analysis, genome-wide SNP genotypes for about 60% of the 666 donors were used, and that subset was treated as a discovery cohort. All discovery cohort repertoires had been generated using a single sequencing platform. Class I and class II HLA loci were covered by the typing at four-digit resolution. Typing coverage differed by locus: A, B, C, DRB1 and DQB1 were typed in roughly 620-640 donors, DQA1 in approximately 520, DPA1 in around 600, and DPB1 in 400 to 480. Roughly five DR-DQ haplotypes were treated as single units for association and clustering because of strong linkage in the cohort. Among about 410 genotyped donors of the cohort, an average of around 220,000 unique TCR beta nucleotide sequences was sequenced per donor, of which 15% to 20% were non-productive.

Receptor libraries were prepared by the immunoSEQ multiplex PCR assay. The multiplex PCR relied on a mix of 60 forward primers for TCR Vbeta segments and 13 reverse primers for TCR Jbeta segments. Amplification of the CDR3 region of rearranged TCR beta genes was performed with a multiplex PCR assay on genomic DNA. The Illumina HiSeq System was used to sequence the amplified TCR beta libraries as 87-base-pair reads. The paper's data handling went like this. Across the roughly 640 repertoires, a later analysis counted roughly 84 million unique TCR beta chains, approximately 12 million of which were shared by at least two donors. Raw reads were error-corrected and collapsed into unique sequences with a nearest-neighbor algorithm that merged closely related sequences to remove PCR and sequencing errors. To assign V, D and J gene segments, CDR3 sequences were aligned to IMGT reference sequences. For a sequence to be retained, at least a six-nucleotide match to both a V gene segment and a J gene segment was required. Rearrangements were called productive when the CDR3 lacked stop codons and stayed in frame with V and J; all others were non-productive. CDR3 was defined according to IMGT convention as the region running from the second conserved V-encoded cysteine to the conserved J-encoded phenylalanine. Sequences without an unambiguous match to a single V gene segment were excluded from the earlier analysis of about 600 of the donors. In an earlier analysis of 587 of the donors, a V segment was called functional when productive rearrangements were above 56.7%, and segregating when the standard deviation between donors exceeded 5%. A statistical classification framework was developed to diagnose cytomegalovirus status using the catalog of TCR beta chain sequences. In a later analysis, V and J genes were assigned by comparing TCR nucleotide sequences against IMGT/GENE-DB human TR gene sequences. Using the TCRdist pipeline, a later analysis assigned CDR3 sequences along with most-parsimonious VDJ recombination scenarios. In a later analysis, each TCR beta chain was defined by its CDR3 amino acid sequence together with its V-gene family, and reads without a unique V-gene family were excluded. To address suspected cross-contamination and a sequencing artifact, a later analysis removed over 500 highly shared, low-generation-probability nucleotide sequences. In a later analysis, a clonal expansion index was calculated for each public chain from normalized within-repertoire ranks of inferred template counts. In a later analysis, generation probabilities were computed using a VDJ recombination model fitted to out-of-frame rearrangements, and the results were checked against IGoR. In a later analysis, hypergeometric tests were used to score TCR-TCR, TCR-HLA and TCR-CMV co-occurrence, with a repertoire-size bias correction applied to TCR pairs. False discovery rates were estimated in a later analysis by permuting HLA or CMV assignments 20 times. A later analysis grouped co-occurring TCRs with DBSCAN, adding TCRdist sequence similarity when clustering within HLA-allele-positive subsets. Repertoires with fewer than 30,000 or more than 120,000 public chains were left out of co-occurrence clustering, as were about 5 repertoires with anomalous nucleotide sharing. Entries here come from immuneACCESS through TCRdb and include only in-frame sequences with V and J called. Some clones fail to appear in such tables; in the studies checked, an unresolved V gene covers under half of the shortfall, and the cause of the remainder is unknown. That table supplies the V and J calls and clone size; D and trimming were determined from the DNA. Counted in this sample were approximately 84,000 clones; around 70% of them appeared once. 9.1% of the sample lies in the top ten.

Concerning this clone itself: The antigen it recognizes is unknown. Per-nucleotide qualities are absent, and no much larger clonotype sits a single base away.

The cohort consisted of hundreds of healthy bone marrow donors. At the time of sampling, every cohort member was nominally healthy, though immune exposures that went unrecorded were likely present. The donor was CMV seropositive and belonged to the group of some 290 seropositive cohort members. Every donor gave a peripheral blood sample, and the peripheral blood mononuclear cells from that sample were used for TCR beta sequencing. The Qiagen DNeasy Blood Extraction Kit was used to extract genomic DNA from the blood cell samples. CDR1 and CDR2 (SQVTM, ANQGSEA) derive from the germline V gene. Ends trimmed: V by 8 bases, J by 5 bases; bases unmatched to a gene: 17. The CDR3 contains 16 residues, cysteine and phenylalanine counted. This entry keeps only the CDR3 DNA: 48 bases, framed from base 1. Overall study results and their limits: It was suggested by the authors that the approach could potentially be generalized to other disease states and immunological phenotypes. In an earlier analysis of 587 of the donors, most TCR beta V segments appeared in productive rearrangements about 90% or about 30% of the time, broadly matching IMGT annotations. The study listed approximately 150 TCR beta chains as associated with cytomegalovirus. According to a later analysis, parvovirus B19, influenza, CMV and Epstein-Barr virus appeared linked to several top co-occurrence clusters. CMV serostatus was the only immune exposure information available for the cohort. According to a later genetic analysis, donors in an Asian-associated ancestry cluster had fewer N-insertions in productive TCRs than the approximately 670-donor mean. Most TCR sequences were observed very rarely across donors, whereas some public TCRs were present in many individuals. Because counts were too low, seventeen rarely observed V segments, including chromosome 9 orphons, were excluded from the earlier analysis of several hundred of the donors. In vitro tests confirmed that a few of the cytomegalovirus-associated TCR beta chains recognize cytomegalovirus antigens. A later analysis found that TCR association rates varied across HLA loci, with DRB1 alleles showing the most associated TCRs and HLA-C alleles the fewest. Because HLA typing was missing for some donors at each locus, association tests included only the typed subset. Only TCR beta chains were sequenced in this cohort, and the absence of alpha or paired-chain data limited detectable features. A later analysis associated around 16,000 TCR beta sequences with specific HLA alleles at a false discovery rate of 0.05. A later analysis found that most CMV-associated TCR beta chains appeared HLA-restricted, with HLA associations seemingly driven largely by CMV exposure. A later genetic analysis associated a missense DCLRE1C variant with V-gene and J-gene trimming of TCR beta chains, and an independent cohort replicated the association. The sequencing pipeline was judged likely to have produced a cluster of highly shared sequence variants as a technical artifact. When HLA alleles, especially DR and DQ, strongly co-occurred, TCR associations were difficult to assign to individual alleles. Because the 87-base-pair reads could not distinguish some IMGT-functional V segments, including TRBV6-2 and TRBV6-3, those segments were excluded. Linkage disequilibrium might explain the correlated functional status among segregating V segments, but an unknown experimental factor could not be excluded. Presence/absence analyses assumed roughly uniform sequencing depth across donors, an assumption that may not hold. In both the original and validation cohorts, the classifier was reported to diagnose cytomegalovirus status with high specificity and sensitivity. Compared with equally common non-associated chains, HLA-associated TCR beta chains in a later analysis were more clonally expanded and had lower generation probabilities. A further reported finding was that TCR beta sequences accurately predicted the HLA-A and HLA-B alleles for most subjects in the first cohort.

Sequenced sample: PBMCs. The TCR comes from a man aged 35-49 years in good health and CMV-seropositive. The chain employs TRBV29-1 and TRBJ2-5; TRBD1 agrees with 10 junctional bases. The DNA sequence reads TGCAGCCTATCCGACAGGGGGCCCTACCGGGTGGAGACCCAGTACTTC. Its protein is CSLSDRGPYRVETQYF.